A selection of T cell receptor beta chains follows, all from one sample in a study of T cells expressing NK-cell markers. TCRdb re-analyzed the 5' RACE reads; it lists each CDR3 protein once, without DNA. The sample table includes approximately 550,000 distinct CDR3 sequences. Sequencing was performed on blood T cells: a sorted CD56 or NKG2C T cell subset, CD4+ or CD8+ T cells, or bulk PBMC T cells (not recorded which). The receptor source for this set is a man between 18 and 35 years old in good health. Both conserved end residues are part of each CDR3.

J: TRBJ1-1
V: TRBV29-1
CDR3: CSVERRYTEAFF

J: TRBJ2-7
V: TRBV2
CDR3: CASSTPLSGSESYEQYF

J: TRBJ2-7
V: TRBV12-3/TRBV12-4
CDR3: CASSLRDKEKYF

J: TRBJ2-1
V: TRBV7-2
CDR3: CASSLGWGPHNEQFF

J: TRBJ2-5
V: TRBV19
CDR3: CASSIQSRTGRETQYF

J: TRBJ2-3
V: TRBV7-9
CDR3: CASMSLNTDTQYF

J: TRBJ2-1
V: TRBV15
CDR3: CATSRLAGEQFF

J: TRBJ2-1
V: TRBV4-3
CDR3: CASSQGPGTSGPFVEQFF

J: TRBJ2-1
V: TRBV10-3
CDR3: CAISVKVSGSYNEQFF

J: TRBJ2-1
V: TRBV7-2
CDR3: CASPLVGNYNEQFF

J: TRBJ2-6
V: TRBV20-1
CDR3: CSAGYWTGAFSGANVLTF

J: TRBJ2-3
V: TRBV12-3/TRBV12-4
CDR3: CASNAASGSKNPDTQYF

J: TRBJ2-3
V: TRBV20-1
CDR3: CSAPLAGGAGGDTQYF

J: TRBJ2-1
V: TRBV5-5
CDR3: CASSLWGPYNEQFF

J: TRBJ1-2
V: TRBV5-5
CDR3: CASSPGPGGHYGYTF

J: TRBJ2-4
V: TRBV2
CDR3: CAIQQGDGTKNIQYF

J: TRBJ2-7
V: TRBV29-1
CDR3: CSVGTGVYEQYF

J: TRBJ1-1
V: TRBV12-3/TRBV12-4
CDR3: CASSLERTTEAFF

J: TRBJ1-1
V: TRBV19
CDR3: CASSIRGFGTEAFF

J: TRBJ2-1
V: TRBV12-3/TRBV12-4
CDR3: CASSSGTSDNNEQFF

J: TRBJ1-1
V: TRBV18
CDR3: CASSLGQDMNTEAFF

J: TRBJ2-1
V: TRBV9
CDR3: CASSVGVRDLYNEQFF

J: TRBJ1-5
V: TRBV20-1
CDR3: CSADPGQSISNQPQHF

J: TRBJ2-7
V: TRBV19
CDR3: CASMATGDYEQYF

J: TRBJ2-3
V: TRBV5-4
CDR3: CAVLDSDTQYF

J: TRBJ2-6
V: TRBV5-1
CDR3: CASSLQGSEANVLTF

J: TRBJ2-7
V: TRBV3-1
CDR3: CASGTASRGSYEQYF

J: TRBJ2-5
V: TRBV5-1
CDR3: CASSEGLQETQYF

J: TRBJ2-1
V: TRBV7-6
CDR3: CASSQGQVWNEQFF

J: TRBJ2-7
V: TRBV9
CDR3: CASSVGVGEAYEQYF

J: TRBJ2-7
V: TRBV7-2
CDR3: CASSNFGVGEQYF

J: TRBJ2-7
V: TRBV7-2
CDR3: CASSPGLRGLAGYEQYF

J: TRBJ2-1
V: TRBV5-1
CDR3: CASHGTGNYNEQFF

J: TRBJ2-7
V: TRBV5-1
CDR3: CASSLLQGQGSGEQYF

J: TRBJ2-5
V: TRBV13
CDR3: CASRTTYQETQYF

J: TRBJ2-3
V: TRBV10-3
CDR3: CAISESAGAGDTQYF

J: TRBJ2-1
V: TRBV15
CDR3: CATSRETGNYNEQFF

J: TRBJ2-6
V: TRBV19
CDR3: CASSIPLTANYFSGANVLTF

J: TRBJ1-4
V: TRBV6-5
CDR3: CASSKTPPSQGIGEKLFF

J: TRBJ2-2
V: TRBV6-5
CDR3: CASSLTSGREVGELFF

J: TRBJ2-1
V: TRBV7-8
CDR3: CASSLGQGLAGDQQFF

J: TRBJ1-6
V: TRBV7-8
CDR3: CASSHRQGNSPLHF

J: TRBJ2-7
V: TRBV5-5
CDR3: CASSPGRAGGPPYEQYF

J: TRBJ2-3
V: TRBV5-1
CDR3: CASSLAIAGESDTQYF

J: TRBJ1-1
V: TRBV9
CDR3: CASRLLQGPNTEAFF

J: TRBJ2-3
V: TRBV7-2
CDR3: CASSFAGAESQYF

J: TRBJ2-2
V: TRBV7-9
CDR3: CASSSPSRAGDGELFF

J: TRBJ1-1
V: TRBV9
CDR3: CASSRRGDTEAFF

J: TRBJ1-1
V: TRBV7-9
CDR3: CASSSQNTVNTEAFF

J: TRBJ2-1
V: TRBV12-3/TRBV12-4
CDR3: CASSIDGGSYNEQFF

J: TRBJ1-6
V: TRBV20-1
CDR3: CSAGSMLPLHF

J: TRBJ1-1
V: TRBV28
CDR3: CASSFRTWNTEAFF

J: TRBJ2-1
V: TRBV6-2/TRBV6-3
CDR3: CASIGTARDNEQFF

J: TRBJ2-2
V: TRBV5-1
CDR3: CASFFSTLGTGELFF

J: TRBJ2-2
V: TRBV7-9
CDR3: CANPDRAGTGELFF